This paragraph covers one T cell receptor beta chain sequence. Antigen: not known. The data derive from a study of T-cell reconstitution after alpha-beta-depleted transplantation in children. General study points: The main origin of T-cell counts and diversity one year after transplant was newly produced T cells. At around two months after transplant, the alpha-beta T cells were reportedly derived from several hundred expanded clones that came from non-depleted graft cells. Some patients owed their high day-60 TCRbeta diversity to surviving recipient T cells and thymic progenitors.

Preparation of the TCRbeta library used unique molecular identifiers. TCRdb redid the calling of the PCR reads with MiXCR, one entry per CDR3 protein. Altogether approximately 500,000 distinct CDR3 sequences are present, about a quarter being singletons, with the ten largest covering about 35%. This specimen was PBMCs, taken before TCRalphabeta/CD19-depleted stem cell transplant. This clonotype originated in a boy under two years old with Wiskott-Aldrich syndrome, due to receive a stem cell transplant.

CDR3 sequence (DNA): TGTGCCAGCACCCAGGTGGGGGGGGGGCCCCAAGAGACCCAGTACTTC. As protein: CASTQVGGGPQETQYF. The genes are TRBV11-2 and TRBJ2-5; a possible D gene is TRBD2 (7 bases). V was trimmed by 7 bases and J by 1 base, leaving 19 bases between them. The CDR3 length is 16 residues. The germline V gene encodes CDR1 SGHAT and CDR2 FQNNGV.